Shown below are 31 T cell receptor beta chains from a single sample sequenced in a study of control samples from healthy donors and cancer patients. Here immunoSEQ multiplex PCR was the method, and the copy in TCRdb shows in-frame clones only, minus some. The repertoire holds tens of thousands of clones, with 91% as singletons. The sequencing sample was made of PBMCs. All receptors derive from a man aged 25 to 40 with colorectal cancer.

This chain uses TRBV14 with TRBJ1-1; perhaps TRBD1 as D (6 bases). Germline CDR1 SGHDN, CDR2 FVKESK. Trimming pared 2 bases from V and 3 bases from J, leaving 7 bases between. The CDR3 extends over 13 amino acids. The CDR3, as DNA: TGTGCCAGCAGCCAACAGGGGTACACTGAAGCTTTCTTT. It specifies CASSQQGYTEAFF.

The V gene is TRBV7-2, the J gene TRBJ2-5, with 11 bases matching TRBD1. Germline assignment: CDR1 SGHTA and CDR2 FQGNSA. The ends lost 3 bases at V and 5 bases at J; junction bases unmatched: 5. The CDR3 is 15 residues long. The chain's CDR3 is CASSFGTGGRETQYF. The CDR3, as DNA: TGTGCCAGCAGCTTCGGGACAGGGGGACGGGAGACCCAGTACTTC.

The chain has TRBV30 and TRBJ1-5; tentative D call: TRBD1 (5 bases). V lost 1 base and J 5 bases, leaving 15 bases between the germline ends. This CDR3 is 15 amino acids long. Germline V gene lookup returns CDR1 GTSNPN and CDR2 SVGIG (reference sequence). The CDR3 nucleotides read TGTGCCTGGAGTGGTCGGGGAGGGGTTCATCAGCCCCAGCATTTT. It specifies CAWSGRGGVHQPQHF.

J is TRBJ2-7 and V is TRBV6-5; 10 bases are shared with TRBD2. The V segment lost 0 bases and the J segment 9 bases; nucleotides outside the gene matches: 2. Germline values: CDR1 MNHEY, CDR2 SVGAGI. The CDR3 consists of 13 residues. The CDR3 nucleotides read TGTGCCAGCAGTTACTCGAGACTAGCGGGGCAGTACTTC. Translating it yields CASSYSRLAGQYF.

About this clone: The same CDR3 can be traced to other DNA sequences in this sample. This chain uses TRBV6-6 with TRBJ1-2, with D tentatively TRBD1 (6 bases). The CDR3 runs 15 residues. V was shortened by 2 bases and J by 4 bases, with 14 bases between the two germline ends. Germline CDR1 MNHNY, CDR2 SVGAGI (reference sequence). CDR3 nucleotides: TGTGCCAGCAGTTACCCAAGGGGGGCCAGCTATGGCTACACCTTC. Amino acid sequence: CASSYPRGASYGYTF.

This clone has just one count. V gene TRBV19 combines with J gene TRBJ2-5; D gene unclear. Trimming pared 2 bases from V and 2 bases from J, leaving 15 bases between. Germline CDR1 LNHDA, CDR2 SQIVND (reference sequence). This CDR3 has 16 residues. The CDR3 region is CASSIMSFGSQETQYF. CDR3 DNA sequence: TGTGCCAGTAGTATAATGAGTTTTGGTTCTCAAGAGACCCAGTACTTC.

The count of this clone is one. The chain carries TRBV2 and TRBJ2-1; D perhaps matches TRBD2 (5 bases). The CDR3 spans 14 residues. Germline CDR1 is SNHLY and CDR2 is FYNNEI. The ends were cut back, 6 bases at V and 5 bases at J, with 14 bases in the middle. The CDR3 sequence: CASRLMVGNNEQFF. DNA for the CDR3: TGTGCCAGCAGACTGATGGTCGGGAACAATGAGCAGTTCTTC.

This clone appeared once. The J gene is TRBJ2-3, the V gene TRBV18, with D perhaps TRBD1 or TRBD2 (6 bases each). There are 14 residues in the CDR3. Germline V CDR1 and CDR2: KGHSH, LQKENI. The V gene lost 8 bases and the J gene lost 0 bases, with 12 bases spanning the gap. This CDR3 is CASGGGTSTDTQYF. DNA of the CDR3: TGTGCCAGCGGAGGGGGGACTAGCACAGATACGCAGTATTTT.

The V gene is TRBV15, the J gene TRBJ2-7, with D uncertain. V lost 6 bases to trimming and J lost 5 bases, with 14 bases between them. This CDR3 comprises 13 residues. The germline V gene has CDR1 LNHNV and CDR2 YYDKDF (reference sequence). The CDR3 is CATSKGLTNEQYV. CDR3 nucleotides: TGTGCCACCAGTAAAGGGTTGACGAACGAGCAGTACGTC.

This clone was seen a single time. The chain carries TRBV3-1 (or the pseudogene TRBV3-2) and TRBJ2-1; D is uncertain. Germline V gene sequence: CDR1 LGHDT, CDR2 YNNKEL (reference sequence). With 2 bases removed from V and 3 bases from J, the gap between germline ends came to 8 bases. CDR3 size: 14 residues. CDR3: CASSQSYNYNEQFF. CDR3 DNA: TGTGCCAGCAGCCAATCGTACAACTACAATGAGCAGTTCTTC.

The chain has TRBV10-3 and TRBJ2-2; D may correspond to TRBD1 or TRBD2 (5 bases each). V was trimmed by 4 bases and J by 1 base, leaving 16 bases between them. The germline V gene encodes CDR1 ENHRY and CDR2 SYGVKD. This CDR3 region has 17 residues. CDR3 sequence reads: CAISGGPQRGNTGELFF. The CDR3, as DNA: TGTGCCATCAGTGGGGGACCTCAACGTGGGAACACCGGGGAGCTGTTTTTT.

The gene calls are TRBV19 and TRBJ1-5; D is undetermined. Trimming cost V 5 bases and J 0 bases, with 11 bases left between them. The CDR3 is 15 residues long. The germline V gene encodes CDR1 LNHDA and CDR2 SQIVND (reference sequence). The DNA for the CDR3 is TGTGCCAGTAGTCTCAATGGCGGTAGCAATCAGCCCCAGCATTTT. The encoded protein is CASSLNGGSNQPQHF.

This clone was counted once. The chain recombines TRBV3-1 (or the pseudogene TRBV3-2) with TRBJ2-5; 8 bases line up with TRBD1. V dropped 4 bases and J dropped 3; count of bases not matched to a gene: 10. The CDR3 consists of 16 residues. Germline CDR1 LGHDT, CDR2 YNNKEL (reference sequence). CDR3 protein: CASSRGPGTGEETQYF. The CDR3 DNA is TGTGCCAGCAGCCGCGGTCCCGGGACAGGAGAAGAGACCCAGTACTTC.

Details on this clone: At one end, the junction sequence differs from germline, possibly due to a read error. This chain joins TRBV9 and TRBJ2-1; no clear D. The CDR3 totals 12 residues. In germline, CDR1 is SGDLS, CDR2 YYNGEE. The CDR3 loop reads CASSVAYDEQFF. DNA of the CDR3: TGTGCCAGCAGCGTAGCCTACGATGAGCAGTTCTTC.

This clone was seen a few times. The rearrangement links TRBV4-2 to TRBJ2-3; TRBD2 matches 10 bases. CDR1 and CDR2 from the germline V gene are LGHNA and YNFKEQ. V shed 3 bases and J 4 bases; nucleotides not matched to a gene: 16. The CDR3 totals 19 residues. The CDR3 DNA is TGTGCCAGCAGCCAGGGCAGCGGGGGGGCGTGGGATAGCGCAGATACGCAGTATTTT. It codes for CASSQGSGGAWDSADTQYF.

V usage is TRBV14 and J usage is TRBJ2-1; TRBD1 aligns across 12 bases. Germline V gives CDR1 SGHDN, CDR2 FVKESK. V shed 4 bases, J shed 5 bases, and the junction held 12 bases outside the gene matches. The CDR3 is made up of 18 amino acids. The CDR3 region is CASSPRDRGLFWDNEQFF. The CDR3 DNA reads as TGTGCCAGCAGCCCACGGGACAGGGGGCTCTTTTGGGACAATGAGCAGTTCTTC. Full variable domain (rest looked up from reference TRBV14 and TRBJ2-1): EAGVTQFPSHSVIEKGQTVTLRCDPISGHDNLYWYRRVMGKEIKFLLHFVKESKQDESGMPNNRFLAERTGGTYSTLKVQPAELEDSGVYFCASSPRDRGLFWDNEQFFGPGTRLTVL.

The chain employs TRBV13 and TRBJ1-2; the match to TRBD1 covers 7 bases. CDR1 and CDR2 (germline): PRHDT, FYEKMQ (reference sequence). This CDR3 spans 14 amino acids. With V trimmed by 5 bases and J by 7 bases, 10 bases remained unmatched. The CDR3 bases are TGTGCCAGCAGCCAAGACAGGGATCAAGGTGGCTACACCTTC. It yields the protein CASSQDRDQGGYTF.

The chain uses TRBV6-1 and TRBJ1-3; possible D gene TRBD1, 6 bases. Germline V CDR1 and CDR2: MNHNS, SASEGT. The V and J ends lost 2 bases and 2 bases respectively, with 13 bases between them. CDR3 length equals 16 residues. The CDR3 sequence: CASSELSGAPGNTIYF. The CDR3 DNA reads TGTGCCAGCAGTGAATTATCGGGGGCGCCTGGAAACACCATATATTTT.

The chain combines TRBV6-2 or TRBV6-3 with TRBJ2-5; TRBD1 matches 7 bases. V gave up 6 bases and J gave up 5 bases; unmatched junction bases: 9. The CDR3 contains 14 residues. Germline V CDR1 and CDR2: MNHEY, SVGEGT. As DNA, the CDR3 is TGTGCCAGCAGCCAAGACAGGGAATGGGAGACCCAGTACTTC. This encodes CASSQDREWETQYF.

The gene calls are TRBV7-2 and TRBJ2-5; D tentatively fits TRBD1 or TRBD2 (5 bases each). There are 15 residues in the CDR3. Per germline, CDR1 SGHTA and CDR2 FQGNSA. Trimming cost V 4 bases and J 4 bases, with 16 bases left between them. The CDR3, as DNA: TGTGCCAGCAGCTCAGGGAGACTCCTCCGAGAGACCCAGTACTTC. This gives the protein CASSSGRLLRETQYF.

V usage is TRBV6-6 and J usage is TRBJ2-3, with 15 nucleotides matching TRBD2. The CDR3 extends over 20 amino acids. Germline trimming cut 6 bases from V and 0 bases from J; bases unmatched to any gene: 13. Per the germline V gene, CDR1 is MNHNY and CDR2 is SVGAGI (reference sequence). The DNA of the CDR3 is TGTGCCAGCAGCCACGGGCCGGGGACTAGCGGGGGGCCGAGCACAGATACGCAGTATTTT. Amino acids: CASSHGPGTSGGPSTDTQYF.

The V gene is TRBV3-1 (or the pseudogene TRBV3-2), the J gene TRBJ2-3; maybe TRBD2 (7 bases). Trimming cost V 3 bases and J 4 bases, with 17 bases left between them. The germline gives CDR1 LGHDT, CDR2 YNNKEL (reference sequence). The CDR3 runs to 16 residues. The CDR3 DNA follows: TGTGCCAGCAGCCATAGAGGGGGAGGGTCCGCAGATACGCAGTATTTT. Residues: CASSHRGGGSADTQYF.

The chain carries TRBV12-2 and TRBJ1-1; the table's TRBD1 call for D was not verified on the DNA. TRBV12-2 has pseudogene status. There are 13 residues in the CDR3. In DNA form, the CDR3 reads TGTGCAAGTCGCTTAGAAAGGGACAGATTTGCTTTCTTT. Translating gives CASRLERDRFAFF.

The chain combines TRBV24-1 with TRBJ2-1; the match to TRBD1 covers 10 bases. The CDR3 length is 16 residues. Unmatched junction bases numbered 6, after V lost 4 bases and J lost 4 bases. Germline V CDR1 and CDR2: KGHDR, SFDVKD. The chain's CDR3 is CATSDPGTGVYNEQFF. CDR3 nucleotide sequence: TGTGCCACCAGTGACCCCGGGACAGGGGTTTACAATGAGCAGTTCTTC.

The gene calls are TRBV10-3 and TRBJ2-1; D may be TRBD1 (5 bases). Per the germline V gene, CDR1 is ENHRY and CDR2 is SYGVKD. Trimming took 4 bases from V and 9 from J, leaving 10 bases between them. CDR3 length equals 12 residues. The CDR3 sequence is CAISVSGFEQFF. As DNA, the CDR3 is TGTGCCATCAGTGTCTCAGGGTTTGAGCAGTTCTTC.

The chain joins TRBV18 to TRBJ2-7, with 9 bases aligning to TRBD1. This CDR3 comprises 17 residues. Germline loops: CDR1 KGHSH, CDR2 LQKENI. V lost 6 bases to trimming and J lost 4 bases; unmatched junction nucleotides: 16. The CDR3 loop is CASSRYHWTGAIYEQYF. CDR3 nucleotides: TGTGCCAGCTCGCGGTACCATTGGACAGGGGCAATATACGAGCAGTACTTC.

Only a few counts were recorded for this clone. The chain is built from TRBV19 and TRBJ2-6; the match to TRBD1 covers 8 bases. Looked up from germline, CDR1 is LNHDA and CDR2 is SQIVND (reference sequence). V was pared by 3 bases and J by 0 bases, with 10 bases of the junction left unmatched. The CDR3 totals 19 residues. CDR3 nucleotides: TGTGCCAGTAGTATCACCGGGACAGGTCTATTCTCTGGGGCCAACGTCCTGACTTTC. Residues: CASSITGTGLFSGANVLTF.

This chain connects TRBV19 to TRBJ1-4; D is uncertain. CDR3 length: 11 amino acids. Trimming stripped 6 bases from V and 8 bases from J, with 7 bases between. Germline loops: CDR1 LNHDA, CDR2 SQIVND (reference sequence). In DNA form, the CDR3 reads TGTGCCAGTAGATTTAGCGAAAAACTGTTTTTT. Residues: CASRFSEKLFF.

This sequence joins TRBV6-2 or TRBV6-3 and TRBJ1-6; D unresolved. V was trimmed by 5 bases and J by 8 bases, leaving 7 bases between them. CDR1 and CDR2 from the germline V gene are MNHEY and SVGEGT. The CDR3 extends over 12 amino acids. As DNA, the CDR3 is TGTGCCAGCAGTGTGCTGGATTCACCCCTCCACTTT. Its translation is CASSVLDSPLHF.

J is TRBJ1-2 and V is TRBV5-4; maybe TRBD1 (5 bases). The CDR3 has 14 residues. Trimming stripped 3 bases from V and 4 bases from J, with 13 bases between. Germline values: CDR1 SGHNT, CDR2 YYREEE (reference sequence). The CDR3 region is CASSYGGSSYGYTF. The CDR3 DNA reads TGTGCCAGCAGCTATGGGGGGAGCAGCTATGGCTACACCTTC.

CDR3 sequence: CASQGGAGRAGTGELFF. In DNA, the CDR3 is TGTGCCAGCCAGGGAGGGGCAGGGCGGGCGGGCACCGGGGAGCTGTTTTTT. V is TRBV27 and J is TRBJ2-2; 7 bases fit TRBD2. This CDR3 is 17 amino acids long. From germline, CDR1 is MNHEY and CDR2 SMNVEV (reference sequence). The V gene end was trimmed by 8 bases and the J gene end by 4 bases; junction bases not matched to a gene: 16.